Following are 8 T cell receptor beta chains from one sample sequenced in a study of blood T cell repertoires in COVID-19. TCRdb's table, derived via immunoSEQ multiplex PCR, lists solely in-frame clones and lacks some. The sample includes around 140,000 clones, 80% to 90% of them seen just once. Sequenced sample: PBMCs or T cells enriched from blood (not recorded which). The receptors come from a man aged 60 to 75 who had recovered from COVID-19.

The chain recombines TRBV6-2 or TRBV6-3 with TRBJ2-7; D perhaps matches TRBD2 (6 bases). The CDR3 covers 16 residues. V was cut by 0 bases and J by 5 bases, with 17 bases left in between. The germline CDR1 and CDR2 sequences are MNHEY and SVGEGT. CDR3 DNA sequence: TGTGCCAGCAGTTACTCTCCAGGAGGGTGGAAGAACGAGCAGTACTTC. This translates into CASSYSPGGWKNEQYF.

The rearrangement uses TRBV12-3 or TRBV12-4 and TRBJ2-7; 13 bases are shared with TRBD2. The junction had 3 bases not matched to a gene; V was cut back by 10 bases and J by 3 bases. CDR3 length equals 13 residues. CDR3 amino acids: CAIGLAGVYEQYF. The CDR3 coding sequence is TGTGCCATCGGACTAGCGGGGGTCTACGAGCAGTACTTC.

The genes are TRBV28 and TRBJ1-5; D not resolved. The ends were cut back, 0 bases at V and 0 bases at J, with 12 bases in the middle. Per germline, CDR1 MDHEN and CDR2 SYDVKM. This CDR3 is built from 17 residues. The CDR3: CASSLWGVSDSNQPQHF. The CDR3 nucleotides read TGTGCCAGCAGTTTATGGGGAGTAAGTGATAGCAATCAGCCCCAGCATTTT.

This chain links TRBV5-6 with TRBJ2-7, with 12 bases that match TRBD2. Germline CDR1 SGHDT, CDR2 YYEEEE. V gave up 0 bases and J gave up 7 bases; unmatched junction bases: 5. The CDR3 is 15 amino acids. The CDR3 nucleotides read TGTGCCAGCAGCTTGGGACTAGCGGGAGTAGGGGAGCAGTACTTC. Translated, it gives CASSLGLAGVGEQYF.

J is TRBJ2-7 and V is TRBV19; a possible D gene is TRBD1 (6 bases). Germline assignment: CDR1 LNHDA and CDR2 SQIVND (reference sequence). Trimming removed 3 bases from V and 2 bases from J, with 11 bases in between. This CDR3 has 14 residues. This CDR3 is CASSIRDNAYEQYF. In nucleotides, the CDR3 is TGTGCCAGTAGTATCCGGGACAACGCCTACGAGCAGTACTTC.

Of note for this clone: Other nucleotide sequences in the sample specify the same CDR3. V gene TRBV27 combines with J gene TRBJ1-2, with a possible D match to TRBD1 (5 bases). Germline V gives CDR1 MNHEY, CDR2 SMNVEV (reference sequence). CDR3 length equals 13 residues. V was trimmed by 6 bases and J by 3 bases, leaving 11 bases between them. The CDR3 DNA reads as TGTGCCAGCAGCTTCGCAGGGCACTATGGCTACACCTTC. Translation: CASSFAGHYGYTF.

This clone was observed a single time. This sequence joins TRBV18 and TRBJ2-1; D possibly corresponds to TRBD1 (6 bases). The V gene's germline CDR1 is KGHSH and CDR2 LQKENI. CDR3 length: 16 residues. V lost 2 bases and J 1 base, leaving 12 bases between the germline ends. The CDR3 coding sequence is TGTGCCAGCTCACCAGTTAGAGGACAGTCCTACAATGAGCAGTTCTTC. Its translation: CASSPVRGQSYNEQFF.

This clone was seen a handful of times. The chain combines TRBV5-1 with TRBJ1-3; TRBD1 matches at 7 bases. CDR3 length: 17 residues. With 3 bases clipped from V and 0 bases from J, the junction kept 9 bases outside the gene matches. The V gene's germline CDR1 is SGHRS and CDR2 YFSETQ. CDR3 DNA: TGCGCCAGCAGCTCTACAGGACAGGCAAACTCTGGAAACACCATATATTTT. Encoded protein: CASSSTGQANSGNTIYF.